A selection of T cell receptor beta chains follows, all from one sample in a study of cytomegalovirus exposure and HLA in healthy donors. Only in-frame clones appear in the TCRdb table, and some are missing; sequencing was by immunoSEQ multiplex PCR. The sample includes roughly 150,000 clones, more than 75% seen only once; the top ten take about 2.5%. Sequencing was carried out using PBMCs. The receptors come from a man aged 25-45 years in good health and CMV-seropositive. The CDR3 runs from the conserved cysteine through the conserved F or W. A D gene is named only where the DNA matches it firmly. Only part of the rows carry a size: once, few, many, or a class if the clone is expanded.

D gene,V gene,J gene,clone size,CDR3 DNA,CDR3 protein
TRBD2,TRBV4-2,TRBJ2-7,few,TGTGCCAGCAGCCAGGATATAGCGGGGGCATGGTCCTACGAGCAGTACTTC,CASSQDIAGAWSYEQYF
.,TRBV18,TRBJ1-2,.,TGTGCCAGCTCTCCAGTAACAGTGACAGGCTTTTACTATGGCTACACCTTC,CASSPVTVTGFYYGYTF
.,TRBV29-1,TRBJ2-3,.,TGCAGCGCCTATCGTGATACGCAGTATTTT,CSAYRDTQYF
TRBD1,TRBV19,TRBJ2-2,.,TGTGCCAGTAGTCACAGGGGGCCCGGGGAGCTGTTTTTT,CASSHRGPGELFF
TRBD2,TRBV7-9,TRBJ2-1,once,TGTGCCAGCAGCTACTGGCCTAGCGGGAGGGCCGGGAATGAGCAGTTCTTC,CASSYWPSGRAGNEQFF
.,TRBV4-2,TRBJ2-1,.,TGTGCCAGCAGCCAGGAGGAAGCGCATGAGCAGTTCTTC,CASSQEEAHEQFF
TRBD2,TRBV2,TRBJ2-7,.,TGTGCCAGCACTGGAGGACTAGCGCTCTCCTACGAGCAGTACTTC,CASTGGLALSYEQYF
.,TRBV14,TRBJ1-3,.,TGTGCCAGCAGCCAAGATACGGCTGGAAACACCATATATTTT,CASSQDTAGNTIYF
TRBD2,TRBV6-1,TRBJ2-1,.,TGTGCCAGCAACGGACTAGCGTCCTACAATGAGCAGTTCTTC,CASNGLASYNEQFF
TRBD1,TRBV18,TRBJ1-6,.,TGTGCCAGCTCTGGACAGGGAAATAATTCACCCCTCCACTTT,CASSGQGNNSPLHF
.,TRBV2,TRBJ1-1,.,TGTGCCAGCAGGGTGCGTGAAGCTTTCTTT,CASRVREAFF
.,TRBV29-1,TRBJ2-1,.,TGCAGCGGGAAACGAACTAGTTTCCCATACAATGAGCAGTTCTTC,CSGKRTSFPYNEQFF
.,TRBV27,TRBJ2-2,.,TGTGCCAGCAGTTTATGGAGTCAGAACACCGGGGAGCTGTTTTTT,CASSLWSQNTGELFF
.,TRBV7-9,TRBJ2-1,.,TGTGCCAGCAGCTTACTAGAGGATGAGCAGTTCTTC,CASSLLEDEQFF
.,TRBV11-3,TRBJ2-1,.,TGTGCCAGCAGCTTAAGGGGGGGTGCCTACAATGAGCAGTTCTTC,CASSLRGGAYNEQFF
TRBD2,TRBV5-1,TRBJ2-1,once,TGCGCCAGCAGCTTGGCCCTCCCCGGGACTAGCTATAGGAATGAGCAGTTCTTC,CASSLALPGTSYRNEQFF
TRBD1,TRBV4-2,TRBJ2-3,.,TGTGCCAGCAGCCCACCCTCCGGACAGGTTACGCAGTATTTT,CASSPPSGQVTQYF
.,TRBV11-3,TRBJ1-2,.,TGTGCCAGCAGCCCCGGACAGTACTATGGCTACACCTTC,CASSPGQYYGYTF
TRBD2,TRBV7-3,TRBJ2-1,.,TGTGCCAGCAGCCCCCATAGCGGGAGTATCTTTAGTGAGCAGTTCTTC,CASSPHSGSIFSEQFF
TRBD1,TRBV27,TRBJ2-7,.,TGTGCCAGCAGTTTAGCGGCCGGGACAGTTGGCTACGAGCAGTACTTC,CASSLAAGTVGYEQYF
TRBD1,TRBV29-1,TRBJ1-2,.,TGCAGCGCCCGGGACAGGGTGAATGGCTACACCTTC,CSARDRVNGYTF
.,TRBV4-3,TRBJ1-2,.,TGCGCCAGCAGCCAAGAGGGTGTGGGCTGGTACACCTTC,CASSQEGVGWYTF
.,TRBV4-1,TRBJ2-1,.,TGCGCCAGCAGCCAAGTCGGGAACTACAATGAGCAGTTCTTC,CASSQVGNYNEQFF
.,TRBV5-8,TRBJ2-5,.,TGTGCCAGAGCGCAGGGTACCCAAGAGACCCAGTACTTC,CARAQGTQETQYF
TRBD2,TRBV7-9,TRBJ2-7,.,TGTGCCAGCAGCTTAGGGCGGGAGAATTACGAGCAGTACTTC,CASSLGRENYEQYF
.,TRBV30,TRBJ1-3,.,TGTGCCTGGAGTGGAGGCAGCCAAGTGAGGAACACCATATATTTT,CAWSGGSQVRNTIYF
.,TRBV7-2,TRBJ1-2,.,TGTGCCAGCAGCTTGGGGGGGCCGGATGGCTACACCTTC,CASSLGGPDGYTF